These 20 T cell receptor beta chains share one sample of origin, sequenced in a study of blood T cell repertoires in COVID-19. Only in-frame clones appear in the TCRdb table, and some are missing; sequencing was by immunoSEQ multiplex PCR. The sample shows 45,000 to 60,000 clones, around 78% of them seen only once. Input material: peripheral blood. The receptor source for this set is a human donor in a cohort sampled during active COVID-19.

CDR3 sequence (DNA): TGTGCCAGCGGTCGTCTAACAGGGAGCGGCACAGATACGCAGTATTTT. This sequence encodes CASGRLTGSGTDTQYF. The V and J genes are TRBV14 and TRBJ2-3; D might be TRBD1 (6 bases). V dropped 8 bases and J dropped 1 base, with 19 bases sitting between them. The CDR3 covers 16 residues. Germline values: CDR1 SGHDN, CDR2 FVKESK.

The chain uses TRBV7-2 and TRBJ1-1; TRBD1 matches 7 bases. Germline CDR1 is SGHTA and CDR2 is FQGNSA. There are 14 residues in the CDR3. V lost 5 bases and J lost 8; bases outside the gene matches: 11. In nucleotides, the CDR3 is TGTGCCAGCAGCCAGTTGACAGGGACTGGAGAAGCTTTCTTT. It encodes CASSQLTGTGEAFF. The full variable domain, with the rest looked up from reference TRBV7-2 and TRBJ1-1, is GAGVSQSPSNKVTEKGKDVELRCDPISGHTALYWYRQSLGQGLEFLIYFQGNSAPDKSGLPSDRFSAERTGGSVSTLTIQRTQQEDSAVYLCASSQLTGTGEAFFGQGTRLTVV.

This clone showed up just once. The chain combines TRBV10-3 with TRBJ2-1, with D unclear. Trimming pared 3 bases from V and 3 bases from J, leaving 9 bases between. Germline V gives CDR1 ENHRY, CDR2 SYGVKD. CDR3 size: 14 residues. In nucleotides, the CDR3 is TGTGCCATCAGTGATTTAGTCGACTACAATGAGCAGTTCTTC. Translating gives CAISDLVDYNEQFF.

The chain is built from TRBV7-3 and TRBJ1-1; 8 bases fit TRBD1. CDR3 length: 13 residues. V was pared by 5 bases and J by 4 bases, with 3 bases of the junction left unmatched. Germline V CDR1 and CDR2: SGHTA, FQGTGA. This CDR3 reads CASSIQGGTEAFF. DNA of the CDR3: TGTGCCAGCAGCATACAGGGGGGCACTGAAGCTTTCTTT. Complete variable domain (other parts from reference TRBV7-3 and TRBJ1-1): GAGVSQTPSNKVTEKGKYVELRCDPISGHTALYWYRQSLGQGPEFLIYFQGTGAADDSGLPNDRFFAVRPEGSVSTLKIQRTERGDSAVYLCASSIQGGTEAFFGQGTRLTVV.

V usage is TRBV6-6 and J usage is TRBJ1-4, with 7 bases aligning to TRBD1. This CDR3 has 16 amino acids. CDR1 MNHNY and CDR2 SVGAGI come from the germline V gene (reference sequence). Losses at the gene ends were 1 base for V and 6 bases for J; bases not matched to a gene: 8. This CDR3 reads CASSYFLLDRDEKLFF. CDR3 sequence (DNA): TGTGCCAGCAGTTACTTCTTGCTTGACAGGGATGAAAAACTGTTTTTT.

The chain carries TRBV5-6 and TRBJ2-7, with D possibly matching TRBD1 (7 bases). In germline, CDR1 is SGHDT, CDR2 YYEEEE. The V gene lost 4 bases and the J gene lost 4 bases, with 12 bases spanning the gap. The CDR3 sequence is 13 residues long. The CDR3 is CASSAGQIYEQYF. The DNA for the CDR3 is TGTGCCAGCAGCGCGGGACAGATTTACGAGCAGTACTTC.

The chain couples TRBV18 to TRBJ1-1; D is unresolved. In germline, CDR1 is KGHSH, CDR2 LQKENI. The CDR3 is 16 amino acids. Trimming took 2 bases from V and 4 from J, leaving 17 bases between them. The chain's CDR3 is CASSPLSGLTGTEAFF. CDR3 bases: TGTGCCAGCTCACCATTATCGGGGTTGACGGGCACTGAAGCTTTCTTT.

This clone was counted once. This chain's CDR3 is CASRTTRTGVDGYTF. The CDR3 DNA sequence: TGTGCCAGCAGGACCACCAGGACAGGGGTCGATGGCTACACCTTC. V usage is TRBV7-2 and J usage is TRBJ1-2; 9 bases agree with TRBD1. V trimming: 6 bases; J trimming: 6 bases; junction bases outside the gene matches: 11. The germline V gene has CDR1 SGHTA and CDR2 FQGNSA. The CDR3 loop spans 15 amino acids.

The rearrangement links TRBV7-9 to TRBJ2-7, with D tentatively TRBD2 (6 bases). The CDR3 totals 15 residues. Germline V gene data show CDR1 as SEHNR and CDR2 as FQNEAQ (reference sequence). Trimming left V 1 base short and J 3 bases short, with 13 bases between. The CDR3 spells CASSLGAGGLYEQYF. For the CDR3, the DNA is TGTGCCAGCAGCTTAGGGGCCGGGGGTCTCTACGAGCAGTACTTC. Variable domain in full (rest from reference TRBV7-9 and TRBJ2-7): DTGVSQNPRHKITKRGQNVTFRCDPISEHNRLYWYRQTLGQGPEFLTYFQNEAQLEKSRLLSDRFSAERPKGSFSTLEIQRTEQGDSAMYLCASSLGAGGLYEQYFGPGTRLTVT.

The chain recombines TRBV6-5 with TRBJ1-1; 7 bases match TRBD1. The V and J ends lost 5 bases and 3 bases, in that order; junction bases with no gene match: 6. CDR1 is MNHEY and CDR2 is SVGAGI in the germline V gene. The CDR3 length is 14 residues. This CDR3 is CASSLRQGDTEAFF. In DNA form, the CDR3 reads TGTGCCAGCAGTCTCAGACAGGGAGACACTGAAGCTTTCTTT.

The chain employs TRBV11-2 and TRBJ2-7; D remains unclear. The germline V gene has CDR1 SGHAT and CDR2 FQNNGV. The ends were cut back, 1 base at V and 3 bases at J, with 4 bases in the middle. The CDR3 runs to 12 residues. CDR3 region: CASSLADYEQYF. CDR3 nucleotides: TGTGCCAGCAGCTTAGCAGACTACGAGCAGTACTTC.

This sequence joins TRBV11-2 and TRBJ2-7; tentatively, D is TRBD2 (7 bases). There are 15 residues in the CDR3. Germline CDR1 SGHAT, CDR2 FQNNGV. Trimming removed 5 bases at V and 0 bases at J, with 14 bases between. The CDR3 DNA reads TGTGCCAGCAGCACACAGGGAGGGCTCTCCTACGAGCAGTACTTC. Encoded protein: CASSTQGGLSYEQYF.

This chain uses TRBV9 with TRBJ2-5; tentatively, D is TRBD1 (6 bases). The germline V gene encodes CDR1 SGDLS and CDR2 YYNGEE. The CDR3 loop spans 15 amino acids. Trimming shortened V by 0 bases and J by 4 bases, and 13 bases separated the two germline ends. CDR3 protein: CASSVGGGTGETQYF. As DNA, the CDR3 is TGTGCCAGCAGCGTAGGAGGGGGTACGGGAGAGACCCAGTACTTC.

The chain links TRBV5-1 to TRBJ2-7; the D gene is possibly TRBD1 (6 bases). Germline CDR1 is SGHRS and CDR2 is YFSETQ. Trimming left V 0 bases short and J 4 bases short, with 14 bases between. The CDR3 is made up of 15 amino acids. The CDR3 DNA sequence: TGCGCCAGCAGCTTGGGGGCAGGGGAAACTTACGAGCAGTACTTC. It yields the protein CASSLGAGETYEQYF.

This chain uses TRBV6-2 or TRBV6-3 with TRBJ2-6, with 7 bases identical to TRBD1. With 2 bases clipped from V and 13 bases from J, the junction kept 5 bases outside the gene matches. Germline V CDR1 and CDR2: MNHEY, SVGEGT. The CDR3 sequence is 13 residues long. CDR3 sequence: CASSYEGAVVLTF. Written as DNA, the CDR3 is TGTGCCAGCAGTTACGAGGGGGCCGTGGTCCTGACTTTC.

The chain has TRBV6-1 and TRBJ2-6; D not resolved. In germline, CDR1 is MNHNS, CDR2 SASEGT. V lost 3 bases, J lost 4 bases, and 13 bases lay in between. CDR3 size: 16 residues. The CDR3 region is CASSDSVHFGANVLTF. CDR3 nucleotides: TGTGCCAGCAGTGACAGCGTACACTTCGGGGCCAACGTCCTGACTTTC.

In this sample, this clone turned up a few times. The V call is TRBV6-5, the J call TRBJ2-3; 9 positions match TRBD1. The trim removed 6 bases at V and 5 bases at J, leaving 6 bases unmatched. The germline CDR1 and CDR2 sequences are MNHEY and SVGAGI. This CDR3 is 14 amino acids long. The CDR3 DNA follows: TGTGCCAGCAGCCGACAGGGGGAAGGAGATACGCAGTATTTT. This codes for CASSRQGEGDTQYF.

The genes are TRBV28 and TRBJ1-2; the D gene is possibly TRBD1 (6 bases). Per the germline V gene, CDR1 is MDHEN and CDR2 is SYDVKM. Trimming took 3 bases from V and 6 from J, leaving 29 bases between them. The CDR3 totals 19 residues. Here the CDR3 reads CASSFYSQGRALGGDGYTF. DNA of the CDR3: TGTGCCAGCAGTTTCTATTCCCAGGGGCGAGCACTCGGGGGGGATGGCTACACCTTC.

This clone was seen only once. This chain connects TRBV30 to TRBJ1-6; the D is unclear. The CDR3 is made up of 13 amino acids. The V and J ends lost 8 bases and 4 bases respectively, with 12 bases between them. CDR1 and CDR2 from the germline V gene are GTSNPN and SVGIG (reference sequence). This CDR3 is CALRTGYNSPLHF. The CDR3 nucleotides are TGTGCCCTTCGGACGGGGTATAATTCACCCCTCCACTTT.

The J gene is TRBJ1-2, the V gene TRBV4-1; 9 bases agree with TRBD1. Germline V lookup: CDR1 MGHRA, CDR2 YSYEKL. The CDR3 contains 16 residues. J gave up 0 bases and V 4 bases, and 6 bases lay outside the gene matches. CDR3 amino acids: CASSPLGTGSNYGYTF. CDR3 DNA sequence: TGCGCCAGCAGCCCCCTAGGGACAGGGTCTAACTATGGCTACACCTTC.